This T cell receptor beta chain was observed in a study of T cell responses to AZD1222 COVID-19 vaccine (dated by TCRdb to the early 2020s). With regard to the full study: AZD1222 recipients given second doses at about 4 weeks or at about 12 weeks were pooled, since spike-specific TCR depth and breadth were not found to differ between the two schedules. A total of around 240 trial participants underwent TCR sequencing, of whom 200 to 220 received two doses of AZD1222 and around 26 received two doses of the MenACWY control vaccine. Trial participants were enrolled into age subgroups of 18-55, 56-69 and 70-plus years, which contained about 160, 30 and 59 TCR-sequenced participants, respectively. The paper's findings and limits, for the study overall: CD4 TCRs associated with the vaccine covered the entire spike protein, and the dominant responses were in regions 160-218 and 743-854. In the small 56-69-year group, the increase in depth fell short of significance, most likely because of low power. Reportedly, close to half of the unique spike-specific TCRs recognized epitopes lying outside the regions that are mutated in the B.1.351 and B.1.1.7 variants. Most participants were white British and females outnumbered males, and the authors suggested that clonal diversity may have been underestimated. Conclusions about previously exposed vaccinees are limited, since just a handful of AZD1222 recipients were seropositive for SARS-CoV-2 at baseline. Because no day 14 peak-response samples were available, repertoires were characterized only after the peak T cell response. Spike-specific TCR breadth and depth rose significantly after two AZD1222 doses compared with day 0 and with MenACWY recipients.

At the junction V is shortened by 4 bases and J by 5 bases, with 9 bases in between. In the germline V gene, CDR1 corresponds to SGHAT and CDR2 to FQNNGV. The CDR3 holds 12 amino acids from the cysteine to the phenylalanine. Only the CDR3 region is kept as DNA, spanning 36 bases read in frame from base 1. The CDR3 regions of human TCRbeta chains were analyzed by immunosequencing. The paper's processing steps were these. Repertoire TCRs were checked for matches against a reference library of SARS-CoV-2-specific TCRs that had been generated using the MIRA antigen-specificity platform. Breadth meant the fraction of unique TCRs that were SARS-CoV-2-associated, whereas depth meant the fraction of total T cells that were SARS-CoV-2-associated. Using the MIRA data, each spike-specific TCR was assigned both to the spike region to which the TCR was reactive and to a CD4 or CD8 class. Log10-transformed breadth and depth values were compared by one-way ANOVA with Sidak's multiple comparisons tests. TCRdb holds this immuneACCESS table with in-frame rearrangements only. Some clones are missing; in checked studies, unresolved V genes explain under half, and the rest has no known cause. Clone size and the V and J calls come from that table; the DNA yielded D and trimming. The sample table shows about 85,000 clones, and 90% are seen once. Approximately 3% of the sample lies in the top ten.

The sample's time point label, in plain terms: baseline before first vaccination. Vaccinee samples were obtained from the UK trials COV001 and COV002, which included a single-blind randomized controlled phase 2/3 trial of AZD1222 (ChAdOx1 nCoV-19) in healthy adults. For TCRbeta chain sequencing, PBMC samples from trial participants were taken at day 0 and at day 28 after the second dose. A word on this clone: Its antigen specificity is not known. Base quality data are lacking; no much larger clone is found one base away.

The TCR originated in an adult in good health. The chain links TRBV11-2 with TRBJ2-7; the D gene assignment is ambiguous. Sequenced material: peripheral blood, taken on day 0 of AZD1222 vaccination. The sequenced DNA is TGTGCCAGCAGCTCAGGAATCAACGAGCAGTACTTC. This translates into CASSSGINEQYF.